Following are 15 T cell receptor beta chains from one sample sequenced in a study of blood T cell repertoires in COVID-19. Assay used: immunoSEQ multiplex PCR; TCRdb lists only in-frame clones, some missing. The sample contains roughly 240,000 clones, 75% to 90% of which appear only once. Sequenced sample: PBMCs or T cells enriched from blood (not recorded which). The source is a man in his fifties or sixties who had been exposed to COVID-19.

The CDR3 sequence: CASSRTGTGGYEQYF. In DNA, the CDR3 is TGCGCCAGCAGCCGAACCGGGACAGGGGGTTACGAGCAGTACTTC. V gene TRBV4-1 combines with J gene TRBJ2-7; TRBD1 aligns across 11 bases. This CDR3 is built from 15 residues. The germline CDR1 and CDR2 sequences are MGHRA and YSYEKL. Unmatched junction bases numbered 6, after V lost 4 bases and J lost 4 bases.

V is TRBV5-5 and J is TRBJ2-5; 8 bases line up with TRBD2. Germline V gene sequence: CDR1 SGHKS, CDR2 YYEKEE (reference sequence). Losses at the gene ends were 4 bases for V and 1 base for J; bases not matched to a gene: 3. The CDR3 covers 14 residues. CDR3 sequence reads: CASSPGGAQETQYF. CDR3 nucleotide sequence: TGTGCCAGCAGCCCCGGGGGGGCCCAAGAGACCCAGTACTTC.

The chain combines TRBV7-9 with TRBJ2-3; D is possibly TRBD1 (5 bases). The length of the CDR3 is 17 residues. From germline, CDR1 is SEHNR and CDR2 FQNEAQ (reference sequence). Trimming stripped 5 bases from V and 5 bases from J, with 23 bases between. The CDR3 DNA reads TGTGCCAGCAGCCCGACTTTACAGGCTGGTCCACGAGATACGCAGTATTTT. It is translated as CASSPTLQAGPRDTQYF.

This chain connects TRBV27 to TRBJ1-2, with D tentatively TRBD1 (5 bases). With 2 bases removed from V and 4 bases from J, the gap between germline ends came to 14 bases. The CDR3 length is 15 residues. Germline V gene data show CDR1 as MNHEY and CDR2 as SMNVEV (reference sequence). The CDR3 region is CASSLGWGETYGYTF. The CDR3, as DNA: TGTGCCAGCAGTTTAGGCTGGGGGGAGACCTATGGCTACACCTTC.

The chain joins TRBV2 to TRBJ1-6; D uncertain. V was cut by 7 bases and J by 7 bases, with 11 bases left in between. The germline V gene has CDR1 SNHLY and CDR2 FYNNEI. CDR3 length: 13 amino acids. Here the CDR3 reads CASINRANSPLHF. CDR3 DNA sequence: TGTGCCAGCATTAACAGAGCAAATTCACCCCTCCACTTT.

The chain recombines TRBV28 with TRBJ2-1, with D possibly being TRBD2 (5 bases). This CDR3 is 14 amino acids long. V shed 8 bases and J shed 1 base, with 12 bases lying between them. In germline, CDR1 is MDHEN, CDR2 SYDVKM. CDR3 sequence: CASERIRSYNEQFF. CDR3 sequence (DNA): TGTGCCAGCGAGCGGATAAGGTCCTACAATGAGCAGTTCTTC.

CDR3 in DNA: TGCGCCAGCAGCCGGGGGACTCAGAACACCGGGGAGCTGTTTTTT. This encodes CASSRGTQNTGELFF. The genes are TRBV4-1 and TRBJ2-2; perhaps TRBD2 as D (6 bases). The germline V gene encodes CDR1 MGHRA and CDR2 YSYEKL. The CDR3 is made up of 15 amino acids. The ends were cut back, 4 bases at V and 1 base at J, with 10 bases in the middle.

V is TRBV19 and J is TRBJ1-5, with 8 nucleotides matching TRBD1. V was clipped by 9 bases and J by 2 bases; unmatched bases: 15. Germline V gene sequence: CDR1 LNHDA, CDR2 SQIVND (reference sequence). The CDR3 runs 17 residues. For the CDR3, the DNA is TGTGCCAGCGGAGGGACAGGTCCCACTTGGGGCAATCAGCCCCAGCATTTT. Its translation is CASGGTGPTWGNQPQHF.

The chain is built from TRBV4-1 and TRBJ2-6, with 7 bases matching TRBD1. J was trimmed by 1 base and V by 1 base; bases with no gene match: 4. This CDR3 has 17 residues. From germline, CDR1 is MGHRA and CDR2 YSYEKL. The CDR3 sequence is CASSQGRTGSGANVLTF. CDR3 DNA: TGCGCCAGCAGCCAAGGAAGGACAGGTTCTGGGGCCAACGTCCTGACTTTC.

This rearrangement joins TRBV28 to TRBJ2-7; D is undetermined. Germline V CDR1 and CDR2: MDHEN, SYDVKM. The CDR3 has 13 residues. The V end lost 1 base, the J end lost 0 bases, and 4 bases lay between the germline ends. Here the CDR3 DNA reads TGTGCCAGCAGTTTATACAGCTCCTACGAGCAGTACGTC. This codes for CASSLYSSYEQYV.

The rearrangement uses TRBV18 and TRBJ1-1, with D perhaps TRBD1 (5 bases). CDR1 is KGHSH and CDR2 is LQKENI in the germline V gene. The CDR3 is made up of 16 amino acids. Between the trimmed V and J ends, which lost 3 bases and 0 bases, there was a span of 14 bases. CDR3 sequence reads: CASSPSGSPVNTEAFF. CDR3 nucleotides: TGTGCCAGCTCACCTTCAGGGTCCCCAGTGAACACTGAAGCTTTCTTT.

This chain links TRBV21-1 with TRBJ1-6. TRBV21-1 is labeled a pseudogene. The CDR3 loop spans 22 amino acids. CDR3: CASSKAGGGEGEFVSYNSPLHF. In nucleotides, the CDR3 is TGTGCCAGCAGCAAAGCGGGTGGGGGGGAAGGAGAATTCGTATCCTATAATTCACCCCTCCACTTT.

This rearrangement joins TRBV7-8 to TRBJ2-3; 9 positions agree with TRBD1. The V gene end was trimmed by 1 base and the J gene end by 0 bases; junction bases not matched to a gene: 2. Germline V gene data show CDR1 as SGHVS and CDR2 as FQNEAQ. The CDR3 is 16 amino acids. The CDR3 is CASSLVQGASTDTQYF. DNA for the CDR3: TGTGCCAGCAGCTTAGTACAGGGGGCTAGCACAGATACGCAGTATTTT.

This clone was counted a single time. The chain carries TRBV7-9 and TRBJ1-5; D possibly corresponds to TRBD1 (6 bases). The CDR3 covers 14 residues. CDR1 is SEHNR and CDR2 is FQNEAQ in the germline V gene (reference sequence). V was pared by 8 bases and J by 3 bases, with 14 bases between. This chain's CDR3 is CASQEQGYNQPQHF. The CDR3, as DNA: TGTGCCAGCCAAGAACAGGGATACAATCAGCCCCAGCATTTT.

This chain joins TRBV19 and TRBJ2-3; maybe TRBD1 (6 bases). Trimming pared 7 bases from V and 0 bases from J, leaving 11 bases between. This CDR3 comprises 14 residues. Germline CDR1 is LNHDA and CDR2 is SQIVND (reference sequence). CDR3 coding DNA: TGTGCCAGTACCCGGGACATAAGCACAGATACGCAGTATTTT. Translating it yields CASTRDISTDTQYF. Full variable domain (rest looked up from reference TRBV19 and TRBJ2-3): DGGITQSPKYLFRKEGQNVTLSCEQNLNHDAMYWYRQDPGQGLRLIYYSQIVNDFQKGDIAEGYSVSREKKESFPLTVTSAQKNPTAFYLCASTRDISTDTQYFGPGTRLTVL.